This T cell receptor (beta chain) was profiled in a study of blood T cell repertoires in COVID-19. The ends were cut back, 10 bases at V and 7 bases at J, with 14 bases in the middle. This CDR3 comprises 11 residues. Each recovered donor of Cohort 3 presented with two negative PCRs, clearance, or symptom resolution. The repertoire was sequenced with immunoSEQ multiplex PCR; TCRdb's copy has only in-frame clones and lacks some. The repertoire holds approximately 200,000 clones, roughly four fifths seen once, with roughly 12% in the top ten. Sequenced sample: PBMCs or T cells enriched from blood (not recorded which). The chain joins TRBV12-3 or TRBV12-4 to TRBJ2-7, with D maybe TRBD2 (5 bases). This receptor was obtained from a man aged 40-50 years who had recovered from COVID-19. The CDR3 reads CAIKFGEEQYF. For the CDR3, the DNA is TGTGCCATAAAATTCGGGGAAGAGCAGTACTTC.